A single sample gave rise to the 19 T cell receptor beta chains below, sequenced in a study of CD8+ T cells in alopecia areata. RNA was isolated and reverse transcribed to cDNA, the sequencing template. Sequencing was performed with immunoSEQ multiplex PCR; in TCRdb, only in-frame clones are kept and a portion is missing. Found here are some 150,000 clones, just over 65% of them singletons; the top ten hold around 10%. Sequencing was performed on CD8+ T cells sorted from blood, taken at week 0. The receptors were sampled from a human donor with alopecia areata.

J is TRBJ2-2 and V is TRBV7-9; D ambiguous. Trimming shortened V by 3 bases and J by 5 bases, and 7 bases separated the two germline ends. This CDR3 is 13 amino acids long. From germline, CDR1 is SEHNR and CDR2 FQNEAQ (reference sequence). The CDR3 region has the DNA TGTGCCAGCAGCTTGGACGGAACCGGGGAGCTGTTTTTT. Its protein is CASSLDGTGELFF.

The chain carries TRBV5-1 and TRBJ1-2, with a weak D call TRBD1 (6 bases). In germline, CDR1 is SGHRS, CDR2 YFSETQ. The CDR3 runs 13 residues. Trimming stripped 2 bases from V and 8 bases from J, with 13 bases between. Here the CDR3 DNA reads TGCGCCAGCAGCTTCGGCAGGGGCGGCGGCTACACCTTC. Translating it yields CASSFGRGGGYTF.

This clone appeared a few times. CDR3 nucleotides: TGTGCCAGCGGAACAGGGGGGGATGGCTACACCTTC. As protein: CASGTGGDGYTF. The chain recombines TRBV5-6 with TRBJ1-2, with TRBD1 matching over 8 bases. V dropped 7 bases and J dropped 6; count of bases not matched to a gene: 5. Per the germline V gene, CDR1 is SGHDT and CDR2 is YYEEEE. The CDR3 is 12 amino acids.

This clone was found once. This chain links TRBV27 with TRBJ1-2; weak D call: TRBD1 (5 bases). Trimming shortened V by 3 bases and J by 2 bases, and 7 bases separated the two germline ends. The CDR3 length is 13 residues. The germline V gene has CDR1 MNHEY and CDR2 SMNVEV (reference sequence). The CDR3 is CASSLRQNYGYTF. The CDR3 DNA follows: TGTGCCAGCAGTTTGCGACAGAACTATGGCTACACCTTC.

The CDR3 DNA reads TGCGCCAGCAGCCAAGATGAAGGGACCGATTCCTACGAGCAGTACTTC. This sequence encodes CASSQDEGTDSYEQYF. V usage is TRBV4-1 and J usage is TRBJ2-7; either TRBD1 or TRBD2 may fit D (5 bases each). Germline loops: CDR1 MGHRA, CDR2 YSYEKL. V shed 0 bases and J shed 1 base, with 13 bases lying between them. This CDR3 is 16 amino acids long.

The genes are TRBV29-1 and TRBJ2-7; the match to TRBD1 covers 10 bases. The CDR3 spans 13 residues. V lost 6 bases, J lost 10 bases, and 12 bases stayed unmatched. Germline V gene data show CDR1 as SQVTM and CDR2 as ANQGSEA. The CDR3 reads CSVRTGGRGEQYF. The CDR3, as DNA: TGCAGCGTCAGGACAGGGGGAAGGGGGGAACAGTACTTC.

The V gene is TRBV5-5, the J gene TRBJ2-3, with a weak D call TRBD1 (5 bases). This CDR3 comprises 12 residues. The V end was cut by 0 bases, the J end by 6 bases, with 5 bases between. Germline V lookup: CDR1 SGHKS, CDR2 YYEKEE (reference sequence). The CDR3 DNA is TGTGCCAGCAGCTTGGACAGGGATACGCAGTATTTT. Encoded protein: CASSLDRDTQYF.

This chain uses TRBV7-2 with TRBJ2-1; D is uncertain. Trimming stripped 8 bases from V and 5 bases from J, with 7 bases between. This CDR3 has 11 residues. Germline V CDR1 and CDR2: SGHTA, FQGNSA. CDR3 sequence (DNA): TGTGCCAGCGGAACCAACAATGAGCAGTTCTTC. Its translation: CASGTNNEQFF.

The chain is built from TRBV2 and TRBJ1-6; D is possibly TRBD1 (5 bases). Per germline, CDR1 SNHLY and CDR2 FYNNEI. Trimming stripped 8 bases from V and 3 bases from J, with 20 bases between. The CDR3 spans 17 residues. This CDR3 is CASLKSLAGNYNSPLHF. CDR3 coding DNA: TGTGCCAGCCTCAAAAGCCTGGCAGGGAACTATAATTCACCCCTCCACTTT.

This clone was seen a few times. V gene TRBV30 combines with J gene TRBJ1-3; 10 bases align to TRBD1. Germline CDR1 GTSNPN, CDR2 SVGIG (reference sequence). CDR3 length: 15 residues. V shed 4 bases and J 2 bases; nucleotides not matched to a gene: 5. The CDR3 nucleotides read TGTGCCTGGAAGGGACAGGGGACGACTGGAAACACCATATATTTT. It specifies CAWKGQGTTGNTIYF.

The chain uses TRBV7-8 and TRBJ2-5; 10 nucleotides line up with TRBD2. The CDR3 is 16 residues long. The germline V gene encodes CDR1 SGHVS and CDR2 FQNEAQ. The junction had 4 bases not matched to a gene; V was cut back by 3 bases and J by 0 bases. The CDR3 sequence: CASSFVLAGDQETQYF. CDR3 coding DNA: TGTGCCAGCAGCTTCGTCCTAGCGGGGGACCAAGAGACCCAGTACTTC.

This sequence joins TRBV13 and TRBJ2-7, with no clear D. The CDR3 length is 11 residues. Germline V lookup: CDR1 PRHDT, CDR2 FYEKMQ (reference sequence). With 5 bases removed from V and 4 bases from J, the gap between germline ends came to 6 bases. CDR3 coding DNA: TGTGCCAGCAGCAACTCATACGAGCAGTACTTC. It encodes CASSNSYEQYF.

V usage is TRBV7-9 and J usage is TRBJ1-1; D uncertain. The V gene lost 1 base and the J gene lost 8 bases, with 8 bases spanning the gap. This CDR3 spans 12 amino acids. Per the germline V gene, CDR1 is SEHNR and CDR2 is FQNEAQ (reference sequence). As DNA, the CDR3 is TGTGCCAGCAGCTTAGGTGAGGTAGAAGCTTTCTTT. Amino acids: CASSLGEVEAFF.

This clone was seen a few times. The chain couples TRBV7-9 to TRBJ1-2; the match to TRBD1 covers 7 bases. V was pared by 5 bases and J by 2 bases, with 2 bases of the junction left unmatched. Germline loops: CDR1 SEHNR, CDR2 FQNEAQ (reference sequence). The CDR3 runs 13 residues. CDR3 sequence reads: CASSPTGNYGYTF. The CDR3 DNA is TGTGCCAGCAGCCCGACAGGGAACTATGGCTACACCTTC.

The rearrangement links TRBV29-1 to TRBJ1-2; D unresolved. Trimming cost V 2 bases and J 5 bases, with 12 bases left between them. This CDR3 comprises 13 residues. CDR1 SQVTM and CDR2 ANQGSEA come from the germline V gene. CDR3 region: CSVEIGPYYGYTF. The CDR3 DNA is TGCAGCGTTGAAATCGGGCCTTATTATGGCTACACCTTC.

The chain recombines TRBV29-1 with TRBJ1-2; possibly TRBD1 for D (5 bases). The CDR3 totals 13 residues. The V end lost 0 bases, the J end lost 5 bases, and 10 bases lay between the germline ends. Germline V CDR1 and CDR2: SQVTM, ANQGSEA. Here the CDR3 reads CSVEDGGRYGYTF. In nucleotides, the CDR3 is TGCAGCGTTGAAGACGGGGGTCGGTATGGCTACACCTTC.

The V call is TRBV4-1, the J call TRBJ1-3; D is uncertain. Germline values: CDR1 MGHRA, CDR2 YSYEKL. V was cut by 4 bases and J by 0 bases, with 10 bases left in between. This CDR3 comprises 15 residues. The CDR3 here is CASSRGVSSGNTIYF. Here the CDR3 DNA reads TGCGCCAGCAGCCGTGGGGTTAGCTCTGGAAACACCATATATTTT.

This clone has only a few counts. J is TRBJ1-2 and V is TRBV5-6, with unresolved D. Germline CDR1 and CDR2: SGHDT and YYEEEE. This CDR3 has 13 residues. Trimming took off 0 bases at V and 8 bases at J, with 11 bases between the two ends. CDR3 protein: CASSLGSSSGYTF. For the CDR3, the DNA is TGTGCCAGCAGCTTGGGAAGTAGTAGCGGCTACACCTTC. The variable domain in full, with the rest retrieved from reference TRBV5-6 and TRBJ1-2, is DAGVTQSPTHLIKTRGQQVTLRCSPKSGHDTVSWYQQALGQGPQFIFQYYEEEERQRGNFPDRFSGHQFPNYSSELNVNALLLGDSALYLCASSLGSSSGYTFGSGTRLTVV.

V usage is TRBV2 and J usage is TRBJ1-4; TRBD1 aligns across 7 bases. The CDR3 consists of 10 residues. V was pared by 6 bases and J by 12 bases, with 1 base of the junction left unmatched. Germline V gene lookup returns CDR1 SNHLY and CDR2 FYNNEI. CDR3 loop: CASRGGQLFF. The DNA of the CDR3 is TGTGCCAGCAGAGGGGGCCAACTGTTTTTT.